Following are 20 T cell receptor beta chains from one sample sequenced in a study of blood T cell repertoires in COVID-19. Measured with immunoSEQ multiplex PCR; TCRdb has only the in-frame clones, and not every one. This repertoire shows about 47,000 clones, roughly 87% found once; its top ten account for about 7.7%. Sequences were obtained from peripheral blood. These receptors all stem from a man in his sixties with active COVID-19.

The rearrangement uses TRBV18 and TRBJ1-4; a weak D match, TRBD1 (6 bases). The CDR3 is 19 amino acids. Germline lookup yields CDR1 KGHSH and CDR2 LQKENI. V shed 0 bases and J shed 8 bases, with 25 bases lying between them. CDR3 protein: CASSPPTPGREGGREKLFF. In DNA form, the CDR3 reads TGTGCCAGCTCACCACCGACTCCGGGGAGGGAGGGGGGCCGAGAAAAACTGTTTTTT.

The J gene is TRBJ2-7, the V gene TRBV5-5; D is perhaps TRBD1 (6 bases). V was shortened by 4 bases and J by 5 bases, with 19 bases between the two germline ends. This CDR3 is 15 amino acids long. Germline V gene data show CDR1 as SGHKS and CDR2 as YYEKEE (reference sequence). This chain's CDR3 is CASSIGRDTGNEQYF. The CDR3 DNA reads as TGTGCCAGCAGCATAGGCCGGGACACCGGGAACGAGCAGTACTTC.

The V and J genes are TRBV4-3 and TRBJ2-3; D is possibly TRBD1 (6 bases). The CDR3 has 13 residues. The V end lost 4 bases, the J end lost 4 bases, and 9 bases lay between the germline ends. Germline V gives CDR1 LGHNA, CDR2 YSLEER. The CDR3 DNA is TGCGCCAGCAGCCTCTACAGGGCAGATACGCAGTATTTT. Encoded protein: CASSLYRADTQYF.

The chain combines TRBV7-2 with TRBJ2-5; 9 bases are a match to TRBD2. The CDR3 totals 15 residues. V shed 5 bases, J shed 7 bases, and the junction held 11 bases outside the gene matches. Germline CDR1 SGHTA, CDR2 FQGNSA. CDR3 DNA sequence: TGTGCCAGCAGCCCCCCCGGCGGGGGGGTGAGGACCCAGTACTTC. Translating gives CASSPPGGGVRTQYF. The full variable domain, its missing parts supplied by reference TRBV7-2 and TRBJ2-5, is GAGVSQSPSNKVTEKGKDVELRCDPISGHTALYWYRQSLGQGLEFLIYFQGNSAPDKSGLPSDRFSAERTGGSVSTLTIQRTQQEDSAVYLCASSPPGGGVRTQYFGPGTRLLVL.

The chain joins TRBV11-2 to TRBJ1-4; no clear D gene. The germline CDR1 and CDR2 sequences are SGHAT and FQNNGV. There are 17 residues in the CDR3. V shed 0 bases and J shed 5 bases, with 16 bases lying between them. The CDR3 reads CASSLDGRGYGNEKLFF. Here the CDR3 DNA reads TGTGCCAGCAGCTTAGATGGGCGGGGTTACGGAAATGAAAAACTGTTTTTT.

The V call is TRBV19, the J call TRBJ1-1; the D is unclear. The V end was cut by 1 base, the J end by 6 bases, with 9 bases between. CDR1 is LNHDA and CDR2 is SQIVND in the germline V gene (reference sequence). The CDR3 sequence is 13 residues long. The DNA of the CDR3 is TGTGCCAGTAGTATAGTCTTACGAGCTGAAGCTTTCTTT. Translated, it gives CASSIVLRAEAFF. The entire variable domain, with the rest obtained from reference TRBV19 and TRBJ1-1, is as follows: DGGITQSPKYLFRKEGQNVTLSCEQNLNHDAMYWYRQDPGQGLRLIYYSQIVNDFQKGDIAEGYSVSREKKESFPLTVTSAQKNPTAFYLCASSIVLRAEAFFGQGTRLTVV.

This sequence joins TRBV9 and TRBJ2-5; 10 bases fit TRBD2. This CDR3 is 16 amino acids long. The V segment lost 0 bases and the J segment 2 bases; nucleotides outside the gene matches: 4. Germline CDR1 reads SGDLS; CDR2 reads YYNGEE. This CDR3 reads CASSVDHSGGQETQYF. The CDR3 nucleotides read TGTGCCAGCAGCGTAGATCATAGCGGGGGGCAAGAGACCCAGTACTTC.

The chain recombines TRBV5-1 with TRBJ2-5; TRBD1 matches at 9 bases. Germline assignment: CDR1 SGHRS and CDR2 YFSETQ. V shed 1 base and J 4 bases; nucleotides not matched to a gene: 8. The CDR3 spans 16 residues. The DNA of the CDR3 is TGCGCCAGCAGCTTGCGCCACAGGGGGCCTATAGAGACCCAGTACTTC. It codes for CASSLRHRGPIETQYF.

This chain connects TRBV11-2 to TRBJ1-2; weak D call: TRBD1 (6 bases). V gave up 4 bases and J gave up 6 bases, with 15 bases separating them. Germline V lookup: CDR1 SGHAT, CDR2 FQNNGV. This CDR3 is built from 14 residues. The CDR3 bases are TGTGCCAGCAGCTCATCACAGGGTATCGATGGCTACACCTTC. Translated: CASSSSQGIDGYTF.

The gene calls are TRBV28 and TRBJ2-7, with a weak D call TRBD2 (6 bases). Per the germline V gene, CDR1 is MDHEN and CDR2 is SYDVKM. CDR3 size: 13 residues. Trimming left V 6 bases short and J 6 bases short, with 15 bases between. The CDR3 protein is CASRARRAGEQYF. CDR3 bases: TGTGCCAGCAGGGCAAGGAGAGCGGGCGAGCAGTACTTC.

The V gene is TRBV3-1 (or the pseudogene TRBV3-2), the J gene TRBJ2-1; TRBD2 is a possible D gene (6 bases). CDR1 LGHDT and CDR2 YNNKEL come from the germline V gene (reference sequence). The CDR3 runs to 14 residues. Trimming removed 3 bases from V and 4 bases from J, with 10 bases in between. CDR3: CASSQLEGYNEQFF. The CDR3 DNA reads TGTGCCAGCAGCCAGTTGGAGGGGTACAATGAGCAGTTCTTC.

The chain employs TRBV15 and TRBJ1-1, with a weak D call TRBD1 (6 bases). V was cut by 5 bases and J by 9 bases, with 16 bases left in between. The CDR3 sequence is 13 residues long. Looked up from germline, CDR1 is LNHNV and CDR2 is YYDKDF (reference sequence). The CDR3 region has the DNA TGTGCCACCAGCGGAAGACAGGTTAGGAAAGCTTTCTTT. It yields the protein CATSGRQVRKAFF.

This chain links TRBV29-1 with TRBJ2-5, with TRBD1 matching over 11 bases. The V and J ends lost 4 bases and 7 bases, in that order; junction bases with no gene match: 11. Germline V lookup: CDR1 SQVTM, CDR2 ANQGSEA. The CDR3 totals 15 residues. CDR3 sequence reads: CSVASRTGGAGTQYF. In DNA, the CDR3 is TGCAGCGTTGCGTCTAGGACAGGGGGCGCGGGGACCCAGTACTTC.

The chain uses TRBV5-1 and TRBJ2-1; 8 positions agree with TRBD1. Per the germline V gene, CDR1 is SGHRS and CDR2 is YFSETQ. This CDR3 has 16 residues. The V and J ends lost 0 bases and 2 bases, in that order; junction bases with no gene match: 4. This CDR3 reads CASSLGGTGPYNEQFF. The CDR3 nucleotides read TGCGCCAGCAGCTTGGGTGGGACAGGTCCCTACAATGAGCAGTTCTTC.

The chain uses TRBV5-1 and TRBJ2-3; 11 bases agree with TRBD2. Germline V gives CDR1 SGHRS, CDR2 YFSETQ. The CDR3 is made up of 17 amino acids. V lost 3 bases and J lost 0; bases outside the gene matches: 6. The CDR3 sequence: CASSSGTSGPSTDTQYF. CDR3 nucleotides: TGCGCCAGCAGCTCCGGGACTAGCGGCCCTAGCACAGATACGCAGTATTTT.

V and J are TRBV2 and TRBJ1-4; D is ambiguous. The CDR3 length is 15 residues. The V end lost 2 bases, the J end lost 7 bases, and 14 bases lay between the germline ends. Germline V gene sequence: CDR1 SNHLY, CDR2 FYNNEI. CDR3 nucleotide sequence: TGTGCCAGCAGTGAACTGGGCTTCAAGAGTGAAAAACTGTTTTTT. Protein sequence: CASSELGFKSEKLFF.

The chain links TRBV6-2 or TRBV6-3 to TRBJ2-1, with 7 bases fitting TRBD2. Germline trimming cut 6 bases from V and 8 bases from J; bases unmatched to any gene: 4. The germline V gene has CDR1 MNHEY and CDR2 SVGEGT. The CDR3 covers 12 residues. The CDR3 region is CASSRTSDEQFF. The CDR3 DNA sequence: TGTGCCAGCAGCCGAACTAGCGATGAGCAGTTCTTC.

The chain is built from TRBV5-4 and TRBJ2-5; 14 nucleotides line up with TRBD2. The V and J ends lost 4 bases and 3 bases, in that order; junction bases with no gene match: 5. The germline gives CDR1 SGHNT, CDR2 YYREEE (reference sequence). The CDR3 is made up of 16 amino acids. The CDR3 region is CASSPGLAGGKETQYF. The CDR3 DNA is TGTGCCAGCAGCCCCGGACTAGCGGGAGGAAAAGAGACCCAGTACTTC.

The J gene is TRBJ2-1, the V gene TRBV19; 12 nucleotides align to TRBD2. V gave up 3 bases and J gave up 0 bases; unmatched junction bases: 9. The CDR3 extends over 19 amino acids. In germline, CDR1 is LNHDA, CDR2 SQIVND (reference sequence). For the CDR3, the DNA is TGTGCCAGTAGTATGTGGCTAGCGGGGGGGACCGCCTCCTACAATGAGCAGTTCTTC. Translating it yields CASSMWLAGGTASYNEQFF.

The chain links TRBV7-7 to TRBJ2-1, with 7 bases that match TRBD1. This CDR3 region has 14 residues. Germline V gives CDR1 SSHAT, CDR2 FNYEAQ (reference sequence). V lost 3 bases, J lost 7 bases, and 6 bases stayed unmatched. The CDR3 DNA sequence: TGTGCCAGCAGCTTCGGCCAGGGGGATAATGAGCAGTTCTTC. The encoded protein is CASSFGQGDNEQFF.